Below, one T cell receptor (beta chain) is given with its context. Some clones are missing from TCRdb's copy, which holds only in-frame ones; the method was immunoSEQ multiplex PCR. Of 600,000 or so clones listed, over 75% are singletons. These data belong to a study of shared T cell receptors in the human thymus. Germline V CDR1 and CDR2: SEHNR, FQNEAQ (reference sequence). The CDR3 covers 17 residues. With 2 bases clipped from V and 5 bases from J, the junction kept 13 bases outside the gene matches. These same data were also listed under a study on human thymus T cells. From that report: Healthy Finnish infants undergoing corrective surgery for congenital heart defects were used as donors. Resections were taken during corrective heart surgery, and the thymus tissue came from these. It looked as if thymic and blood repertoires used V and J genes in a biased way.

The rearrangement links TRBV7-9 to TRBJ1-1; the match to TRBD1 covers 8 bases. The source material was thymocytes. The origin of this receptor is a boy in the first two years of life with a congenital heart defect. CDR3 sequence (DNA): TGTGCCAGCAGCTTAACTTCCAAGGTGACAGGGGATACTGAAGCTTTCTTT. As protein: CASSLTSKVTGDTEAFF. Drawing the rest from reference TRBV7-9 and TRBJ1-1, the complete variable domain is DTGVSQNPRHKITKRGQNVTFRCDPISEHNRLYWYRQTLGQGPEFLTYFQNEAQLEKSRLLSDRFSAERPKGSFSTLEIQRTEQGDSAMYLCASSLTSKVTGDTEAFFGQGTRLTVV.